Sequencing of this T cell receptor beta chain was carried out in a study of blood T cell repertoires in COVID-19. Trimming removed 6 bases from V and 5 bases from J, with 11 bases in between. The CDR3 has 13 amino acids. CDR1 KGHSH and CDR2 LQKENI come from the germline V gene. Libraries were prepared by immunoSEQ multiplex PCR; TCRdb keeps only in-frame clonotypes and omits some of them. The sample comprises about 120,000 clones, more than 75% of which are singletons, and roughly 29% rests with the top ten. Sequencing was carried out using peripheral blood. This TCR derives from a woman aged 70 to 79 with acute or convalescent COVID-19. The chain combines TRBV18 with TRBJ2-4; D unresolved. The CDR3 DNA reads TGTGCCAGCTCTGGGCCCTTGGAAAACATTCAGTACTTC. Encoded protein: CASSGPLENIQYF.